This T cell receptor beta chain was recovered during a study of identical twins. Notes on the study in general: Invariant cells of the MAIT and iNKT types might have partly distorted the zero-insertion analyses.

The J segment lost 4 bases and the V segment lost 4 bases, leaving 9 bases of the junction unmatched. Per germline, CDR1 SGHTA and CDR2 FQGNSA. CDR3 length equals 16 residues. About this clonotype: What it binds is not known.

TCRdb processed the 5' RACE reads anew with MiXCR; each CDR3 protein has one entry. The sample yields some 1,700,000 distinct CDR3 sequences, more than 30% seen once. Sequencing was done on a sample of cord blood. This clonotype was sampled from a newborn girl in good health. The chain combines TRBV7-2 with TRBJ1-5; the match to TRBD1 covers 8 bases. This chain's CDR3 is CASSSQGALGNQPQHF. CDR3 sequence (DNA): TGTGCCAGCAGCTCTCAGGGGGCGCTTGGGAATCAGCCCCAGCATTTT.